The clone carrying this TCR beta chain was counted a single time. Sequencing used immunoSEQ multiplex PCR; TCRdb keeps in-frame clones, though not all of them. The sample lists 20,000 to 25,000 clones, 85% to 90% occurring once. V was clipped by 5 bases and J by 4 bases, with 8 bases between them. CDR1 and CDR2 (germline): PRHDT, FYEKMQ (reference sequence). The CDR3 has 12 amino acids. These data originate in a study of T cell changes during pregnancy in multiple sclerosis. Sequenced material: CD8+ T cells from peripheral blood mononuclear cells, taken in the first trimester of pregnancy. V and J are TRBV13 and TRBJ1-2, with D unresolved. The TCR sequence derives from a female donor with multiple sclerosis, enrolled in a pregnancy study. CDR3 sequence: CASSTQSYGYTF. CDR3 DNA: TGTGCCAGCAGCACACAGAGCTATGGCTACACCTTC. The whole variable domain, remainder taken from reference TRBV13 and TRBJ1-2, is AAGVIQSPRHLIKEKRETATLKCYPIPRHDTVYWYQQGPGQDPQFLISFYEKMQSDKGSIPDRFSAQQFSDYHSELNMSSLELGDSALYFCASSTQSYGYTFGSGTRLTVV.